This T cell receptor beta chain was sequenced for a study of blood T cell repertoires in COVID-19. V lost 3 bases and J 5 bases, leaving 18 bases between the germline ends. Germline values: CDR1 SGHRS, CDR2 YFSETQ. There are 17 residues in the CDR3. Sequencing used immunoSEQ multiplex PCR; TCRdb keeps in-frame clones, though not all of them. The data contain a few hundred thousand clones, more than 85% of them singletons. The source of this sequence is a man in his thirties or forties with acute or convalescent COVID-19. The material sequenced was peripheral blood. V usage is TRBV5-1 and J usage is TRBJ1-6; tentative D call: TRBD1 (6 bases). The CDR3 here is CASSSTAQGINNSPLHF. For the CDR3, the DNA is TGCGCCAGCAGCTCGACTGCGCAGGGGATTAATAATTCACCCCTCCACTTT.